Listed here is a single T cell receptor beta chain. This record belongs to a study of long-term antiretroviral therapy in people with HIV. The assay used was immunoSEQ (version v3.0), run at survey level. Using immunoSEQ multiplex PCR, the repertoire was profiled, and TCRdb retains in-frame clones only, with some absent. The sample has 20,000 to 25,000 clones; approximately 80% are singletons. This receptor was obtained from a man between 18 and 29 years old with HIV. The sequencing used unsorted PBMCs, collected 0.1 years before starting antiretroviral therapy.

This chain's CDR3 is CASSSGQGNEKLFF. Written as DNA, the CDR3 is TGTGCCAGCAGTTCGGGACAGGGGAACGAAAAACTGTTTTTT. The chain uses TRBV28 and TRBJ1-4; TRBD1 aligns across 10 bases. The germline V gene has CDR1 MDHEN and CDR2 SYDVKM. CDR3 length: 14 amino acids. After removal of 4 bases from V and 8 bases from J, the junction contained 4 bases not matched to a gene. Complete variable domain (other parts from reference TRBV28 and TRBJ1-4): DVKVTQSSRYLVKRTGEKVFLECVQDMDHENMFWYRQDPGLGLRLIYFSYDVKMKEKGDIPEGYSVSREKKERFSLILESASTNQTSMYLCASSSGQGNEKLFFGSGTQLSVL.